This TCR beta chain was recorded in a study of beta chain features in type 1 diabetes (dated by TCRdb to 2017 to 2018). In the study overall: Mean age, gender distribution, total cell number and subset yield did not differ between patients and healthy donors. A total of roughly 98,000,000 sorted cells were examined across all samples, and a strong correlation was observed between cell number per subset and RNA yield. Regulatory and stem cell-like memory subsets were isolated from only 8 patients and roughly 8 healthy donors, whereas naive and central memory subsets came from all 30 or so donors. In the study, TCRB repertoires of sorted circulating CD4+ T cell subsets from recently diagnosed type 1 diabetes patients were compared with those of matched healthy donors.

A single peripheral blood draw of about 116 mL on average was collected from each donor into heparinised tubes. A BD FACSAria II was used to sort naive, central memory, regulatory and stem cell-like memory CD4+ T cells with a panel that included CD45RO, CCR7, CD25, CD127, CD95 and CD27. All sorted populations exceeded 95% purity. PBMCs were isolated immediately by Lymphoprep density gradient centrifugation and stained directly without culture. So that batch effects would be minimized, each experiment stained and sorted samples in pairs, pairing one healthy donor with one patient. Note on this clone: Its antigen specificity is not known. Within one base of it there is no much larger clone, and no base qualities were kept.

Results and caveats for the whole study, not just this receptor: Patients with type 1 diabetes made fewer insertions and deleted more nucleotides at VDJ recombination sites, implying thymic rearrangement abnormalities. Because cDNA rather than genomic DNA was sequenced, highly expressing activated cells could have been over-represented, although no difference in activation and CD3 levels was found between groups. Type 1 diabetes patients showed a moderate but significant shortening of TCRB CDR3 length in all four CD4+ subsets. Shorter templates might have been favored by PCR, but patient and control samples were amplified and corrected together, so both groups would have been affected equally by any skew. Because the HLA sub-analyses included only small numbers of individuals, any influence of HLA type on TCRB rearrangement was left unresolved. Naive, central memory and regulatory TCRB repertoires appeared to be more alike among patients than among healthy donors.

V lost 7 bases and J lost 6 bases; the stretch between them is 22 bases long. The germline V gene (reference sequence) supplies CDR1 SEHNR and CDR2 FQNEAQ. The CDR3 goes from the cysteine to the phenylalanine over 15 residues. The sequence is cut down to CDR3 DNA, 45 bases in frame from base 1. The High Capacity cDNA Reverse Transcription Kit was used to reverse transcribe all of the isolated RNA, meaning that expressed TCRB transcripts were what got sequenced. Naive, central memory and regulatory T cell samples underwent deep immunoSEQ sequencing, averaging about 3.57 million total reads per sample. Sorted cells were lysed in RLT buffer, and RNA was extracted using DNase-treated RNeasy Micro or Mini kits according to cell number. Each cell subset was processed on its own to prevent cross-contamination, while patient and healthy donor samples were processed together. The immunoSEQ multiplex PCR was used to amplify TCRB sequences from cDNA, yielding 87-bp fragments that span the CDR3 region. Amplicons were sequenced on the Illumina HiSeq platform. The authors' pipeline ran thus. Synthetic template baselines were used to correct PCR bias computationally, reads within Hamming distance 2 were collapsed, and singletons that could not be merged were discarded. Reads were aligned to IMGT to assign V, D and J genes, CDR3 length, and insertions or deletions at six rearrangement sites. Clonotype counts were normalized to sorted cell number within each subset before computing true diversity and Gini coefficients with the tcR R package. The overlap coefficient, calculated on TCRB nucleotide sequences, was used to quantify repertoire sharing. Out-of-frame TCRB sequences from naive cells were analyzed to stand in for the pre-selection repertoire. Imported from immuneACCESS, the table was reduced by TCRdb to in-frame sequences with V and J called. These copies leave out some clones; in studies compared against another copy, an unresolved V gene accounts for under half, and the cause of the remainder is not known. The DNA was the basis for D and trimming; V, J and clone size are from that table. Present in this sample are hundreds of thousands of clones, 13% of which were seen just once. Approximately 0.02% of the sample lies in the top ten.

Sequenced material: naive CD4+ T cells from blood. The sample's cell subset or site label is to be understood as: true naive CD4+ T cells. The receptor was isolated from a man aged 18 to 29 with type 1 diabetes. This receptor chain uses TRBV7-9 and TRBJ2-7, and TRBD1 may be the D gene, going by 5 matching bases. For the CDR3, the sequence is CASISQGTNSGEQYF. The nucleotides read TGTGCCAGCATCTCTCAGGGAACAAATTCGGGCGAGCAGTACTTC.